The present T cell receptor beta chain was sequenced within a study of early T cells in non-severe SARS-CoV-2 infection. Across the study: Chains stayed unpaired after sequencing of bulk RNA from unsorted whole blood.

This clonotype appeared many times. Attached unique molecular identifiers marked individual cDNA molecules. Each CDR3 protein gets one entry after TCRdb re-called the 5' RACE reads with MiXCR. The table lists about 56,000 distinct CDR3 sequences, approximately 10% of them singletons. The sequenced sample consisted of whole blood. This clonotype was sampled from an adult who was a healthcare worker with PCR-confirmed SARS-CoV-2 infection or an uninfected control (not recorded which).

The CDR3 sequence: CASSLHNTGELFF. The CDR3 nucleotides are TGTGCCAGCAGCTTACACAACACCGGGGAGCTGTTTTTT. The chain carries TRBV7-3 and TRBJ2-2; D ambiguous. The V gene's germline CDR1 is SGHTA and CDR2 FQGTGA. The CDR3 sequence is 13 residues long. Trimming left V 2 bases short and J 2 bases short, with 3 bases between.